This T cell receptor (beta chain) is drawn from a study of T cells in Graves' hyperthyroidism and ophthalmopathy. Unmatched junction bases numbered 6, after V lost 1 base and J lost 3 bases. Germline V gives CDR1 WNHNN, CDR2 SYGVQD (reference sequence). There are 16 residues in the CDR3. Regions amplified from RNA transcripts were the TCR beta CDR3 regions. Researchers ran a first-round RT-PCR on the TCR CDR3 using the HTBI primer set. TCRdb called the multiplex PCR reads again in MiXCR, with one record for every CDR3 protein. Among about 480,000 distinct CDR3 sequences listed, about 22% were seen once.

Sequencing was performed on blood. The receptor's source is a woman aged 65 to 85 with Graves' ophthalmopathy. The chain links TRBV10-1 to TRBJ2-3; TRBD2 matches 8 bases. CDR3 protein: CASSEFRIAGTDTQYF. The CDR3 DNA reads TGCGCCAGCAGTGAGTTCCGGATAGCGGGAACAGATACGCAGTATTTT.